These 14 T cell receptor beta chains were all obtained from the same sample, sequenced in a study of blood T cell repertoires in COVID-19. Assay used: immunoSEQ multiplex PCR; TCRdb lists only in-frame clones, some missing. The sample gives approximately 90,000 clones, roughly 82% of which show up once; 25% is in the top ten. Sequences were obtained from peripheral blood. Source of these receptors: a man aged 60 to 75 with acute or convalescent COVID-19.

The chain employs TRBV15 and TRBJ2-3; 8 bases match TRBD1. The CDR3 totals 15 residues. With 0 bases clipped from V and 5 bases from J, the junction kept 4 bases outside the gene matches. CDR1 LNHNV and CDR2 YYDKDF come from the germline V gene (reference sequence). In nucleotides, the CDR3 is TGTGCCACCAGCAGAGAGACAGGGGTGGTAGATACGCAGTATTTT. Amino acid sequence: CATSRETGVVDTQYF.

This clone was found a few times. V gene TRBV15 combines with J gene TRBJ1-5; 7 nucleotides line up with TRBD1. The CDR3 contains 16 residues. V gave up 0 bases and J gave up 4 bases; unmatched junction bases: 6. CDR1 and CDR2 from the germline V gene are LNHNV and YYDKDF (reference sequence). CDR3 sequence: CATSRDRDRTNQPQHF. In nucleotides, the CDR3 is TGTGCCACCAGCAGAGATAGGGACAGAACGAATCAGCCCCAGCATTTT.

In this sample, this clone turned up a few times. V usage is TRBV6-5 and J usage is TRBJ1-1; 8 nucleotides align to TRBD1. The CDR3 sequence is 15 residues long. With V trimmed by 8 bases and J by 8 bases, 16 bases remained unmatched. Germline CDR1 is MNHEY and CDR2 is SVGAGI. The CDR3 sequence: CASSYEGTGLREAFF. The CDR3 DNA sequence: TGTGCCAGCTCGTACGAAGGGACAGGACTACGAGAAGCTTTCTTT.

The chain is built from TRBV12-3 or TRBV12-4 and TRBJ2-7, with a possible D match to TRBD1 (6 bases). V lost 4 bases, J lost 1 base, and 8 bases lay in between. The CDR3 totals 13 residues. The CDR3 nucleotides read TGTGCCAGCAGTTCGACAGGTTCCTACGAGCAGTACTTC. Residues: CASSSTGSYEQYF.

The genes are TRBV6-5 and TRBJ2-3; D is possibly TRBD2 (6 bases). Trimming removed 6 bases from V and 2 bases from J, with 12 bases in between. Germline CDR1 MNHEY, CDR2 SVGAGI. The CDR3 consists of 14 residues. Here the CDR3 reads CASRPGLSTDTQYF. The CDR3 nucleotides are TGTGCCAGCAGACCAGGACTATCCACAGATACGCAGTATTTT.

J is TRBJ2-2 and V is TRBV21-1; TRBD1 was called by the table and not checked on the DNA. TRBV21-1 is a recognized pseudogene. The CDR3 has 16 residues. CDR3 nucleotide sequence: TGTGCCAGCCGGGCCAGGGGCCTACCTAACACCGGGGAGCTGTTTTTT. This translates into CASRARGLPNTGELFF.

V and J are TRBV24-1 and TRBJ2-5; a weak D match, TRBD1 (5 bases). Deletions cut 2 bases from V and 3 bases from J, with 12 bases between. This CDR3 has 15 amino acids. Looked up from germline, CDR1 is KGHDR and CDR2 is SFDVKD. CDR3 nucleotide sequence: TGTGCCACCAGTGATTCAGGGTTACGGAAAGAGACCCAGTACTTC. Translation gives CATSDSGLRKETQYF.

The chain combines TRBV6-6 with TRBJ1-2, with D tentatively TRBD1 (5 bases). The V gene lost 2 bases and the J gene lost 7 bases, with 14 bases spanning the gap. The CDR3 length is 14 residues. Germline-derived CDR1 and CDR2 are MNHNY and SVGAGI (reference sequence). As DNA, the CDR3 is TGTGCCAGCAGTTACACGGCAGGGCCTAGTGGCTACACCTTC. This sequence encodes CASSYTAGPSGYTF.

CDR3 sequence: CASSQDYGHLYTF. CDR3 coding DNA: TGCGCCAGCAGCCAAGATTATGGACACCTTTACACCTTC. The J gene is TRBJ1-2, the V gene TRBV4-3; weak D call: TRBD1 (5 bases). Per the germline V gene, CDR1 is LGHNA and CDR2 is YSLEER. The CDR3 covers 13 residues. Trimming took 0 bases from V and 11 from J, leaving 13 bases between them.

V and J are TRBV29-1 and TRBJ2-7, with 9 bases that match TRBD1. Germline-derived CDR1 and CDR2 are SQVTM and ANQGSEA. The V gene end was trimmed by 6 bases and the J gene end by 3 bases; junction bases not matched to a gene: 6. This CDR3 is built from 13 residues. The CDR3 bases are TGCAGCGTGGACGGGGACAGGGACTACGAGCAGTACTTC. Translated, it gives CSVDGDRDYEQYF.

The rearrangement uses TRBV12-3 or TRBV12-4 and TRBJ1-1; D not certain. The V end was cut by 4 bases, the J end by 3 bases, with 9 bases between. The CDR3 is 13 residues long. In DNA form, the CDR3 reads TGTGCCAGCAGTTCCTATCGGGACACTGAAGCTTTCTTT. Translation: CASSSYRDTEAFF.

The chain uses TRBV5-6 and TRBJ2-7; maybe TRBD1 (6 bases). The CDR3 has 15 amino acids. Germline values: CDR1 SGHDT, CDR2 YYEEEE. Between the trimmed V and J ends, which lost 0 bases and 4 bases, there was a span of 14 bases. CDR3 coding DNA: TGTGCCAGCAGCTTGGACCCGTACAGGGTGTACGAGCAGTACTTC. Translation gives CASSLDPYRVYEQYF.

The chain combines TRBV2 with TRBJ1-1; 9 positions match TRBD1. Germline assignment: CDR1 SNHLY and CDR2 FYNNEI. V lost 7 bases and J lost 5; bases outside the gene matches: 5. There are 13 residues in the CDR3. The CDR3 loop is CASMGQGRTEAFF. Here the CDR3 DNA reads TGTGCCAGCATGGGACAGGGTCGAACTGAAGCTTTCTTT.

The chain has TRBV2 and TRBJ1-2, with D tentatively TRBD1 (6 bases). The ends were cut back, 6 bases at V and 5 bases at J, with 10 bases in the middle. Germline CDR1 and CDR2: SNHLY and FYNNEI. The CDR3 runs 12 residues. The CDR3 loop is CASRERGYGYTF. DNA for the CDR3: TGTGCCAGCAGGGAAAGGGGGTATGGCTACACCTTC.